This T cell receptor (beta chain) comes out of a study of CD4 and CD8 cells across lung adenocarcinoma regions. V shed 1 base and J shed 2 bases, with 11 bases lying between them. The CDR3 contains 15 residues. CDR1 and CDR2 (germline): LGHDT, YNNKEL (reference sequence). This clonotype occurred a few times. In TCRdb, the PCR reads were re-called with MiXCR into one record per CDR3 protein. Of 9,500 to 12,000 distinct CDR3 sequences in the sample, under 50% were seen once. The sequenced sample consisted of CD8+ T cells from the margin of a lung tumor. This sequence originates from a male donor with lung adenocarcinoma. The CD4 and CD8 labels of this study may be unreliable. The chain joins TRBV3-1 to TRBJ2-5; D possibly corresponds to TRBD2 (5 bases). The CDR3, as DNA: TGTGCCAGCAGCCAAGTGAGGGTTGAACAAGAGACCCAGTACTTC. It specifies CASSQVRVEQETQYF.